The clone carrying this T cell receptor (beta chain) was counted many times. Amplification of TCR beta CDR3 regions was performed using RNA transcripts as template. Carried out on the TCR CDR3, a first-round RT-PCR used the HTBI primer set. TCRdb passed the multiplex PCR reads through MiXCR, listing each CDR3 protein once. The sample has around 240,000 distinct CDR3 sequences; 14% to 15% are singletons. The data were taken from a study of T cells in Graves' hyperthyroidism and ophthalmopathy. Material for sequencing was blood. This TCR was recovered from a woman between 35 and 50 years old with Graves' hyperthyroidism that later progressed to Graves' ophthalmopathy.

CDR3 residues: CASSARALDRAYEQYF. For the CDR3, the DNA is TGTGCCAGCAGCGCCCGGGCCTTAGACCGGGCCTACGAGCAGTACTTC. This chain joins TRBV28 and TRBJ2-7, with D hard to call. Germline CDR1 reads MDHEN; CDR2 reads SYDVKM. V lost 6 bases to trimming and J lost 2 bases, with 20 bases between them. The CDR3 contains 16 residues.